The 26 T cell receptor beta chains below come from one sample, sequenced in a study of CD4 T cells in relation to SARS-CoV-2 and coronaviruses. For these TCRs, the target antigens are not known. Before the COVID-19 pandemic, during about 2011-2019, CD4+ T cells were taken from unexposed donors. CD4+ T cells were isolated from the cells after around 9 days of culture. Clones were sequenced by immunoSEQ multiplex PCR, and TCRdb holds only the in-frame ones, with some missing. The sample shows some 16,000 clones, 70% to 80% of them seen only once. The sequenced sample was CD4+ T cells from PBMCs, cultured in vitro. Every receptor here comes from a human donor in good health.

The V call is TRBV15, the J call TRBJ2-5, with TRBD2 matching 8 bases. The CDR3 is 16 amino acids. CDR1 is LNHNV, CDR2 YYDKDF, per germline (reference sequence). V shed 1 base and J 0 bases; nucleotides not matched to a gene: 4. The CDR3 protein is CATSRGASGYQETQYF. The DNA of the CDR3 is TGTGCCACCAGCAGAGGGGCTAGCGGGTACCAAGAGACCCAGTACTTC.

The gene calls are TRBV19 and TRBJ2-7, with 7 bases aligning to TRBD1. This CDR3 region has 14 residues. With V trimmed by 7 bases and J by 0 bases, 6 bases remained unmatched. Germline-derived CDR1 and CDR2 are LNHDA and SQIVND (reference sequence). The CDR3, as DNA: TGTGCCAGTATGGAGACAGGGTCCTCCTACGAGCAGTACTTC. Translated, it gives CASMETGSSYEQYF.

The rearrangement uses TRBV30 and TRBJ2-1; 10 positions agree with TRBD2. CDR1 and CDR2 (germline): GTSNPN, SVGIG (reference sequence). The CDR3 length is 15 residues. V trimming: 3 bases; J trimming: 9 bases; junction bases outside the gene matches: 11. In DNA, the CDR3 is TGTGCCTGGAGGCCGGGACTAGCGATTAGGAGTGAGCAGTTCTTC. As protein: CAWRPGLAIRSEQFF.

This clone counts as medium-sized. J is TRBJ2-7 and V is TRBV3-1 (or the pseudogene TRBV3-2); 12 nucleotides align to TRBD2. Germline lookup yields CDR1 LGHDT and CDR2 YNNKEL (reference sequence). The trim removed 4 bases at V and 7 bases at J, leaving 8 bases unmatched. CDR3 size: 15 residues. CDR3 sequence reads: CASSLRLAGVGEQYF. The CDR3 DNA reads as TGTGCCAGCAGCCTCCGACTAGCGGGAGTTGGGGAGCAGTACTTC.

The gene calls are TRBV19 and TRBJ1-2; D is unclear. The CDR3 length is 15 residues. CDR1 and CDR2 from the germline V gene are LNHDA and SQIVND (reference sequence). The V end lost 3 bases, the J end lost 3 bases, and 14 bases lay between the germline ends. The CDR3 loop reads CASSMDGDAYYGYTF. For the CDR3, the DNA is TGTGCCAGTAGTATGGACGGGGATGCCTACTATGGCTACACCTTC.

This chain joins TRBV28 and TRBJ2-2; a possible D gene is TRBD2 (6 bases). CDR1 MDHEN and CDR2 SYDVKM come from the germline V gene. The CDR3 consists of 17 residues. With 1 base removed from V and 0 bases from J, the gap between germline ends came to 12 bases. The CDR3 bases are TGTGCCAGCAGTTTATCTTCGGCGGGATCGAACACCGGGGAGCTGTTTTTT. As protein: CASSLSSAGSNTGELFF.

The rearrangement joins TRBV5-1 to TRBJ2-7; TRBD1 agrees at 7 bases. Trimming at V came to 5 bases and at J to 1 base, leaving 9 bases not matched to a gene. The CDR3 sequence is 15 residues long. CDR1 is SGHRS and CDR2 is YFSETQ in the germline V gene. The CDR3, as DNA: TGCGCCAGCAGTTCTGCTCCGGGACAGTCCTACGAGCAGTACTTC. This codes for CASSSAPGQSYEQYF.

This clone came up once. CDR3 sequence reads: CASGGQFLTEAFF. The CDR3 region has the DNA TGTGCCAGCGGGGGACAGTTCCTCACTGAAGCTTTCTTT. The rearrangement joins TRBV6-5 to TRBJ1-1; 7 nucleotides match TRBD1. Germline V gene data show CDR1 as MNHEY and CDR2 as SVGAGI. The J segment lost 4 bases and the V segment lost 8 bases, leaving 7 bases of the junction unmatched. CDR3 size: 13 residues.

In this sample, this clone turned up once. CDR3 DNA sequence: TGTGCCAGCAGCCTGTACCACTCACTAGCGGGAGGGCTAATTGGGGAGCTGTTTTTT. This gives the protein CASSLYHSLAGGLIGELFF. The chain employs TRBV28 and TRBJ2-2; 13 nucleotides line up with TRBD2. Germline V gives CDR1 MDHEN, CDR2 SYDVKM. This CDR3 has 19 residues. V was clipped by 6 bases and J by 8 bases; unmatched bases: 18.

This clone is a singleton in its sample. The chain employs TRBV10-3 and TRBJ1-3, with a possible D match to TRBD1 (5 bases). Germline values: CDR1 ENHRY, CDR2 SYGVKD. Trimming removed 5 bases at V and 4 bases at J, with 15 bases between. The CDR3 consists of 15 residues. As DNA, the CDR3 is TGTGCCATCAGTAAACTGCAGGGTTCCGGAAACACCATATATTTT. It specifies CAISKLQGSGNTIYF.

This clone was seen only a few times. J is TRBJ1-6 and V is TRBV10-3; D is unresolved. The CDR3 has 13 residues. V was clipped by 2 bases and J by 10 bases, with 9 bases between them. CDR1 ENHRY and CDR2 SYGVKD come from the germline V gene. The CDR3: CAISENSGSPLHF. DNA for the CDR3: TGTGCCATCAGTGAGAATAGCGGATCACCCCTCCACTTT.

The V call is TRBV6-5, the J call TRBJ2-6; D unresolved. This CDR3 has 15 amino acids. The ends were cut back, 9 bases at V and 0 bases at J, with 12 bases in the middle. CDR1 is MNHEY, CDR2 SVGAGI, per germline. The CDR3 region has the DNA TGTGCCAGTCAGGCTACTCTCTCTGGGGCCAACGTCCTGACTTTC. Residues: CASQATLSGANVLTF.

The genes are TRBV20-1 and TRBJ1-5, with 7 bases lining up with TRBD1. The CDR3 spans 18 residues. The V gene end was trimmed by 3 bases and the J gene end by 7 bases; junction bases not matched to a gene: 21. Germline assignment: CDR1 DFQATT and CDR2 SNEGSKA (reference sequence). The CDR3 here is CSASRRAGRTGPGQPQHF. CDR3 in DNA: TGCAGTGCTAGTCGAAGGGCTGGCCGGACAGGCCCCGGGCAGCCCCAGCATTTT.

This clone was observed a few times. The chain has TRBV5-1 and TRBJ2-2; 13 nucleotides align to TRBD2. V lost 3 bases and J lost 5; bases outside the gene matches: 1. This CDR3 region has 15 residues. The germline CDR1 and CDR2 sequences are SGHRS and YFSETQ. CDR3 DNA sequence: TGCGCCAGCAGCTGGGGACTAGCGGGAACCGGGGAGCTGTTTTTT. Amino acid sequence: CASSWGLAGTGELFF.

V usage is TRBV28 and J usage is TRBJ1-4; D gene uncertain. Trimming cost V 5 bases and J 2 bases, with 9 bases left between them. Germline V gene data show CDR1 as MDHEN and CDR2 as SYDVKM. This CDR3 spans 14 amino acids. CDR3 sequence (DNA): TGTGCCAGCAGTCATATGGCCACTAATGAAAAACTGTTTTTT. The encoded protein is CASSHMATNEKLFF.

The CDR3 spells CASTQAGGVYEQYF. The DNA of the CDR3 is TGTGCCAGCACCCAAGCGGGAGGCGTATACGAGCAGTACTTC. The chain uses TRBV13 and TRBJ2-7; 9 bases line up with TRBD2. The CDR3 contains 14 residues. Germline V gives CDR1 PRHDT, CDR2 FYEKMQ (reference sequence). With V trimmed by 7 bases and J by 4 bases, 8 bases remained unmatched.

J is TRBJ2-5 and V is TRBV2; D gene ambiguous. The germline gives CDR1 SNHLY, CDR2 FYNNEI. The CDR3 is 13 residues long. V lost 4 bases and J lost 3, with 9 bases in between. The CDR3 reads CASSVVREETQYF. As DNA, the CDR3 is TGTGCCAGCAGTGTAGTCAGAGAAGAGACCCAGTACTTC.

This clone was detected only a few times. The chain has TRBV2 and TRBJ2-7; TRBD2 matches 8 bases. V was pared by 6 bases and J by 6 bases, with 4 bases of the junction left unmatched. CDR3 size: 12 residues. The germline CDR1 and CDR2 sequences are SNHLY and FYNNEI. CDR3: CASRTGTSEQYF. The CDR3, as DNA: TGTGCCAGCAGAACCGGGACTAGCGAGCAGTACTTC. The full variable domain, its missing parts supplied by reference TRBV2 and TRBJ2-7, is EPEVTQTPSHQVTQMGQEVILRCVPISNHLYFYWYRQILGQKVEFLVSFYNNEISEKSEIFDDQFSVERPDGSNFTLKIRSTKLEDSAMYFCASRTGTSEQYFGPGTRLTVT.

This clone was seen once. This sequence joins TRBV27 and TRBJ1-2; D gene uncertain. V shed 3 bases and J shed 5 bases, with 16 bases lying between them. Per the germline V gene, CDR1 is MNHEY and CDR2 is SMNVEV (reference sequence). The CDR3 covers 15 residues. Written as DNA, the CDR3 is TGTGCCAGCAGTTTGGGCCGGCCACTTGGGTATGGCTACACCTTC. This codes for CASSLGRPLGYGYTF.

J is TRBJ2-7 and V is TRBV6-5; TRBD1 is a possible D gene (6 bases). This CDR3 has 13 amino acids. Germline-derived CDR1 and CDR2 are MNHEY and SVGAGI. Trimming shortened V by 6 bases and J by 2 bases, and 11 bases separated the two germline ends. DNA of the CDR3: TGTGCCAGCAGAGGGGGTCATCCCTACGAGCAGTACTTC. It encodes CASRGGHPYEQYF.

The CDR3 DNA is TGTGCCTTCCGGGACAGGGCCCACGAGCAGTACTTC. This translates into CAFRDRAHEQYF. The J gene is TRBJ2-7, the V gene TRBV30; the match to TRBD1 covers 9 bases. Per germline, CDR1 GTSNPN and CDR2 SVGIG (reference sequence). Losses at the gene ends were 7 bases for V and 5 bases for J; bases not matched to a gene: 6. This CDR3 contains 12 residues.

On this clone: One end of the junction does not line up with germline, which may come from a read error. V usage is TRBV24-1 and J usage is TRBJ2-1; 9 bases agree with TRBD2. The V gene's germline CDR1 is KGHDR and CDR2 SFDVKD. This CDR3 comprises 17 residues. CDR3 loop: CATSALTSGRSYNEQFF. The DNA of the CDR3 is TGTGCCACCAGTGCTTTGACTAGCGGTAGATCCTACAATGAGCAGTTCTTC.

In its sample, this clone was seen a few times. The J gene is TRBJ1-1, the V gene TRBV20-1; D gene ambiguous. CDR1 and CDR2 (germline): DFQATT, SNEGSKA (reference sequence). This CDR3 comprises 12 residues. Trimming took off 3 bases at V and 4 bases at J, with 9 bases between the two ends. CDR3 residues: CSASVGSTEAFF. The CDR3, as DNA: TGCAGTGCTAGTGTGGGGAGCACTGAAGCTTTCTTT.

There are a few counts of this clone. CDR3 DNA sequence: TGTGCCAGCAGTCCCCCTGGGTACACTGAAGCTTTCTTT. As protein: CASSPPGYTEAFF. The rearrangement uses TRBV6-5 and TRBJ1-1; D not resolved. Trimming cost V 5 bases and J 3 bases, with 10 bases left between them. The germline V gene encodes CDR1 MNHEY and CDR2 SVGAGI. The CDR3 sequence is 13 residues long.

This chain uses TRBV28 with TRBJ2-7; a possible D gene is TRBD2 (6 bases). Germline CDR1 and CDR2: MDHEN and SYDVKM. The CDR3 is 13 amino acids. V dropped 9 bases and J dropped 2 bases, with 14 bases sitting between them. CDR3 DNA sequence: TGTGCCAGTCAGTCTGGGGGGACCTACGAGCAGTACTTC. Its protein product is CASQSGGTYEQYF.

The chain links TRBV10-1 to TRBJ1-2; D uncertain. Germline CDR1 is WNHNN and CDR2 is SYGVQD (reference sequence). CDR3 size: 14 residues. The V end was cut by 3 bases, the J end by 3 bases, with 11 bases between. The chain's CDR3 is CASSEAGVDYGYTF. CDR3 bases: TGCGCCAGCAGTGAAGCGGGCGTCGACTATGGCTACACCTTC.